These T cell receptor beta chains were read from a single sample in a study of control samples from healthy donors and cancer patients. The protocol was immunoSEQ multiplex PCR, while the TCRdb copy is restricted to in-frame clones and leaves out a portion. Of 99,000 or so clones listed, around 80% are singletons. What was sequenced was blood. These receptors all stem from a man in his 60s in good health. Both conserved end residues are trimmed from each CDR3. The order of the fields is CDR3 protein, V gene, clone size, D gene. D genes are given only for firm matches. A clone size is listed for some rows: how often the clone was seen (once, few, many), or a class if it is expanded.

ASSGLAGSQETQY | TRBV27 | once | TRBD2
ASSFTLAGGSTDTQY | TRBV5-1 | few | TRBD2
ASSLSRTGGYNEQF | TRBV7-9 | NA | TRBD1
ASSQKLLSGMFSDTQY | TRBV3-1/TRBV3-2 | NA | TRBD2
ASSQMTDRTYEQY | TRBV4-1 | NA | TRBD1
ASSSPGQGSYEQY | TRBV7-8 | once | TRBD1
ASSIDYQGPYNEQF | TRBV19 | medium-sized | NA
ASSSDERNSPLH | TRBV7-9 | NA | NA
ASSQDLTGGQPQH | TRBV3-1/TRBV3-2 | NA | NA
AIAGTSGNEQY | TRBV10-3 | NA | TRBD2
ASSPLVGTSGSQQY | TRBV4-2 | NA | TRBD2
ASSNGGSSYEQY | TRBV19 | NA | NA
ASSLGGGPSFKNYGYT | TRBV28 | NA | NA
ASSLGGVYGYT | TRBV11-2 | NA | NA
ASSPGRRLNEKLF | TRBV19 | NA | NA
ASSQPALGQNQPQH | TRBV14 | NA | NA
ASSWGRSYEQY | TRBV6-2/TRBV6-3 | NA | NA
ASRLTGDTEAF | TRBV10-1 | NA | TRBD1
ASSGGIGNQETQY | TRBV9 | NA | NA
ASSELGQGKSPLH | TRBV6-1 | once | NA
ASSATSGRSGTQY | TRBV27 | NA | TRBD2
ASRPDRGRLTQY | TRBV28 | NA | TRBD1
ASSPGQAVLSGANVLT | TRBV7-9 | once | TRBD1
ASSQARGRGQITLDNEQF | TRBV4-1 | NA | NA
ASRYLGGQETQY | TRBV5-4 | NA | NA
ASSLGTGVSYEQF | TRBV28 | few | TRBD1
ASRGDMSNQPQH | TRBV2 | NA | NA
ASGPPRTGGPARYEQY | TRBV5-1 | NA | NA
ASTLRPGRGDGEQY | TRBV5-8 | NA | NA
ASSKAGIQETQY | TRBV21-1 | NA | NA
ASSPSGAQETQY | TRBV18 | NA | NA
ASSELLAVQQF | TRBV6-1 | NA | NA
ASSPSGGDEQF | TRBV4-2 | NA | NA
SVVLDPGLTVYEQY | TRBV29-1 | once | TRBD2
ASSVGVVAQPQH | TRBV9 | few | NA
SVVQASYEQY | TRBV29-1 | NA | NA
ASSEGSTGTYEQY | TRBV4-1 | NA | NA